The T cell receptor beta chain under discussion was sequenced for a study of regulatory T cells. Overall study results and limits: Regulatory T cells showed the strongest V-J pair restriction and V/J gene skewing among patient repertoires. In CD3G-deficient patients, conventional CD4+ T cells were enriched for hydrophobic CDR3 residues at positions 6 and 7.

CDR1 SGHVS and CDR2 FQNEAQ come from the germline V gene. Unmatched junction bases numbered 4, after V lost 5 bases and J lost 7 bases. There are 15 residues in the CDR3. Every patient with CD3G deficiency had evidence of autoimmunity. CD4+ T cells were divided by sorting: CD25-high CD127-low Tregs, CD25-low CD127-high conventional cells. On this clone itself: Antigen specificity is unknown.

The PCR used 52 TRBV and 13 TRBJ primers. TCRdb's table, derived via immunoSEQ multiplex PCR, lists solely in-frame clones and lacks some. The table lists around 29,000 clones, around 92% of them singletons. V is TRBV7-8 and J is TRBJ1-6; 11 bases agree with TRBD1. The sample comprised conventional CD4+ T cells sorted from blood. The sequence derives from a person aged 18-29 years with CD3G deficiency. The CDR3 nucleotides read TGTGCCAGCAGCCCTAGGACAGGGGGCAATTCACCCCTCCACTTT. Translated: CASSPRTGGNSPLHF.